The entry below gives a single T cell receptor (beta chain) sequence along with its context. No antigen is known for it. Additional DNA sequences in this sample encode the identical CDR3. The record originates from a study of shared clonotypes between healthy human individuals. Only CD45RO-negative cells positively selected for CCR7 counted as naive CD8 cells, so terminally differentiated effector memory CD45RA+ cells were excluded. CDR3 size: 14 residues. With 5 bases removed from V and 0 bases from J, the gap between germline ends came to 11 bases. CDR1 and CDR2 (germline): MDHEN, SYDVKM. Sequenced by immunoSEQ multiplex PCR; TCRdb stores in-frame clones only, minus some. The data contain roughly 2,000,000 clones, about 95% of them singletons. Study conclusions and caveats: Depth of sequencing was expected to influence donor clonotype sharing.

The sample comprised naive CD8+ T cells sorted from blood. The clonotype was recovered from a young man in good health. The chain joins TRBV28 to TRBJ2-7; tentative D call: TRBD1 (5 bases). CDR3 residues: CASSLTGDSYEQYF. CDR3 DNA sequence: TGTGCCAGCAGTCTAACAGGCGACTCCTACGAGCAGTACTTC.